This T cell receptor (beta chain) is drawn from a study of blood T cell repertoires in COVID-19. This clone was counted a single time. The CDR3 length is 15 residues. V lost 2 bases to trimming and J lost 7 bases; unmatched junction nucleotides: 8. CDR1 is MNHNS and CDR2 is SASEGT in the germline V gene. Authors' data handling: Nucleated cell number was recorded as an estimate derived from reference gene primer amplification. Clones were read by immunoSEQ multiplex PCR, and TCRdb kept only the in-frame ones, dropping some. The V and J calls and clone size were taken over from that table, and D and trimming were inferred from the DNA. The sample contains under 200,000 clones, 84% of which appear only once. The participants were between about 18 and 89 years old and came from under 25 US areas. Clinical histories supplied by participants themselves formed the basis of cohort assignment.

The chain carries TRBV6-1 and TRBJ2-5; TRBD1 agrees at 9 bases. The sequenced sample consisted of PBMCs or T cells enriched from blood (not recorded which). This receptor was taken from a man between 50 and 59 years old who had recovered from COVID-19. Here the CDR3 reads CASSESSTGGLTQYF. The CDR3 bases are TGTGCCAGCAGTGAATCCTCAACAGGGGGCTTGACCCAGTACTTC.